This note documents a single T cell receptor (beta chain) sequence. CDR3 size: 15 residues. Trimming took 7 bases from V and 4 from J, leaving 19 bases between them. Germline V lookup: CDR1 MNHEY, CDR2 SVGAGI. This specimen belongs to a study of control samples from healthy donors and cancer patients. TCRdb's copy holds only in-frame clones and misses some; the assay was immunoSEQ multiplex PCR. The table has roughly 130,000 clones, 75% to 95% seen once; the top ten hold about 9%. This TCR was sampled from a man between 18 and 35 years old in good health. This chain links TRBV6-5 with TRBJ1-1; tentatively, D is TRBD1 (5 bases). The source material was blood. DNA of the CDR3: TGTGCCAGCATCACTTACCCGGACACAGGCACTGAAGCTTTCTTT. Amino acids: CASITYPDTGTEAFF.